This TCR beta chain is drawn from a study of T cell changes during pregnancy in multiple sclerosis. Trimming at V came to 3 bases and at J to 4 bases, leaving 5 bases not matched to a gene. Germline V gene data show CDR1 as SGHTA and CDR2 as FQGNSA. The length of the CDR3 is 14 residues. The assay was immunoSEQ multiplex PCR, and TCRdb's table has in-frame clones only and misses some. The sample contains approximately 68,000 clones, 90% to 95% of which appear only once. This TCR was recovered from a female donor in good health, enrolled as a control in a pregnancy study. This sequence joins TRBV7-2 and TRBJ1-1, with TRBD1 matching over 7 bases. Sequencing used peripheral blood, obtained in the third trimester of pregnancy. The CDR3 region is CASSFGRGSTEAFF. The CDR3 DNA reads TGTGCCAGCAGCTTTGGCAGGGGGTCCACTGAAGCTTTCTTT.